One and the same sample provided the 17 T cell receptor beta chains below, sequenced in a study of T cell repertoires and HLA-DP antigens. This table comes from immunoSEQ multiplex PCR, and its TCRdb copy is limited to in-frame clones, with some not included. The sample carries approximately 86,000 clones, around 86% recorded once. These receptors' antigens are unknown. Sequencing was done on a sample of CD4+ T cells from PBMCs. The receptors here all came from a man aged 50 to 60 in good health and CMV-seronegative.

The chain is built from TRBV7-2 and TRBJ2-5; D might be TRBD2 (6 bases). CDR3 length: 16 amino acids. Trimming cost V 4 bases and J 5 bases, with 20 bases left between them. Germline-derived CDR1 and CDR2 are SGHTA and FQGNSA. CDR3 nucleotides: TGTGCCAGCAGCTCAGCCCGTAGCGGAAGCCGGGAGACCCAGTACTTC. Amino acids: CASSSARSGSRETQYF. The full variable domain, with the rest looked up from reference TRBV7-2 and TRBJ2-5, is GAGVSQSPSNKVTEKGKDVELRCDPISGHTALYWYRQSLGQGLEFLIYFQGNSAPDKSGLPSDRFSAERTGGSVSTLTIQRTQQEDSAVYLCASSSARSGSRETQYFGPGTRLLVL.

The chain couples TRBV6-6 to TRBJ1-4; 7 bases fit TRBD1. The junction had 8 bases not matched to a gene; V was cut back by 5 bases and J by 8 bases. Germline V lookup: CDR1 MNHNY, CDR2 SVGAGI (reference sequence). The CDR3 runs 14 residues. The CDR3 DNA reads as TGTGCCAGCAGTCCAGGGGGTTTAGGGGAAAAACTGTTTTTT. Protein product: CASSPGGLGEKLFF.

The CDR3 reads CASSEYHGRETQYF. CDR3 coding DNA: TGTGCCAGCAGTGAATATCATGGGAGGGAGACCCAGTACTTC. V is TRBV25-1 and J is TRBJ2-5; D might be TRBD2 (6 bases). This CDR3 region has 14 residues. Per the germline V gene, CDR1 is MGHDK and CDR2 is SYGVNS. The ends were cut back, 0 bases at V and 5 bases at J, with 10 bases in the middle.

V gene TRBV13 combines with J gene TRBJ2-2; D is uncertain. V gave up 3 bases and J gave up 2 bases, with 4 bases separating them. CDR1 PRHDT and CDR2 FYEKMQ come from the germline V gene (reference sequence). The length of the CDR3 is 13 residues. CDR3: CASSFGNTGELFF. The CDR3 DNA is TGTGCCAGCAGCTTTGGAAACACCGGGGAGCTGTTTTTT.

V and J are TRBV7-8 and TRBJ2-5, with 7 bases lining up with TRBD2. After removal of 1 base from V and 7 bases from J, the junction contained 12 bases not matched to a gene. CDR3 length equals 16 residues. Germline assignment: CDR1 SGHVS and CDR2 FQNEAQ. CDR3 nucleotide sequence: TGTGCCAGCAGCTTAGTCTTGCTAGCGGAATGGGGGACCCAGTACTTC. This translates into CASSLVLLAEWGTQYF.

This clone was seen once. Other DNA sequences in the same sample also yield this CDR3. The rearrangement links TRBV19 to TRBJ1-1; D unresolved. Trimming pared 4 bases from V and 0 bases from J, leaving 6 bases between. The germline CDR1 and CDR2 sequences are LNHDA and SQIVND (reference sequence). This CDR3 contains 13 residues. The CDR3 loop is CASSTGMNTEAFF. Written as DNA, the CDR3 is TGTGCCAGTAGTACTGGGATGAACACTGAAGCTTTCTTT.

The rearrangement uses TRBV7-9 and TRBJ1-2; D unclear. CDR1 SEHNR and CDR2 FQNEAQ come from the germline V gene (reference sequence). The CDR3 is 12 amino acids. The V end was cut by 8 bases, the J end by 4 bases, with 11 bases between. DNA of the CDR3: TGTGCCAGCCGAGATGTTGGCTATGGCTACACCTTC. This encodes CASRDVGYGYTF. Based on the CDR3 plus reference TRBV7-9 and TRBJ1-2, the full variable domain is DTGVSQNPRHKITKRGQNVTFRCDPISEHNRLYWYRQTLGQGPEFLTYFQNEAQLEKSRLLSDRFSAERPKGSFSTLEIQRTEQGDSAMYLCASRDVGYGYTFGSGTRLTVV.

The V gene is TRBV6-5, the J gene TRBJ2-1; 11 bases are shared with TRBD1. Germline values: CDR1 MNHEY, CDR2 SVGAGI. The ends lost 6 bases at V and 4 bases at J; junction bases unmatched: 5. The CDR3 loop spans 15 amino acids. The DNA of the CDR3 is TGTGCCAGCAGACTCGGACAGGGGGCTTACAATGAGCAGTTCTTC. It codes for CASRLGQGAYNEQFF.

The chain combines TRBV18 with TRBJ1-2; D gene uncertain. The CDR3 totals 13 residues. The V end was cut by 0 bases, the J end by 5 bases, with 7 bases between. Germline V lookup: CDR1 KGHSH, CDR2 LQKENI. For the CDR3, the DNA is TGTGCCAGCTCACCACCAGGGTTATATGGCTACACCTTC. It codes for CASSPPGLYGYTF.

The rearrangement links TRBV15 to TRBJ2-2, with D unresolved. The germline V and J ends were trimmed by 3 bases and 6 bases, with 11 bases remaining between them. Germline lookup yields CDR1 LNHNV and CDR2 YYDKDF (reference sequence). The CDR3 contains 14 residues. The CDR3 protein is CATSREPVAGELFF. CDR3 coding DNA: TGTGCCACCAGCAGGGAACCGGTCGCCGGGGAGCTGTTTTTT. The full variable domain, with the rest looked up from reference TRBV15 and TRBJ2-2, is DAMVIQNPRYQVTQFGKPVTLSCSQTLNHNVMYWYQQKSSQAPKLLFHYYDKDFNNEADTPDNFQSRRPNTSFCFLDIRSPGLGDTAMYLCATSREPVAGELFFGEGSRLTVL.

This rearrangement joins TRBV11-3 to TRBJ1-1, with D maybe TRBD1 (5 bases). Germline-derived CDR1 and CDR2 are SGHNT and YENEEA. This CDR3 spans 14 amino acids. The germline V and J ends were trimmed by 3 bases and 0 bases, with 8 bases remaining between them. The CDR3 reads CASSLGGMNTEAFF. The CDR3 nucleotides are TGTGCCAGCAGCTTGGGGGGGATGAACACTGAAGCTTTCTTT.

V usage is TRBV4-1 and J usage is TRBJ2-7; maybe TRBD2 (6 bases). Trimming removed 1 base at V and 5 bases at J, with 15 bases between. The V gene's germline CDR1 is MGHRA and CDR2 YSYEKL. This CDR3 is built from 15 residues. In DNA form, the CDR3 reads TGCGCCAGCAGCCAAGTCAGGCAGGGCGGGAACGAGCAGTACTTC. This sequence encodes CASSQVRQGGNEQYF.

The CDR3, as DNA: TGTGCCAGTTTTAACCTGGGGACTAGTAACTATGGCTACACCTTC. It yields the protein CASFNLGTSNYGYTF. V and J are TRBV28 and TRBJ1-2; weak D call: TRBD1 (5 bases). The CDR3 totals 15 residues. Trimming took off 9 bases at V and 1 base at J, with 18 bases between the two ends. CDR1 and CDR2 (germline): MDHEN, SYDVKM.

The V and J genes are TRBV7-3 and TRBJ1-1; D gene ambiguous. The CDR3 consists of 14 residues. Germline loops: CDR1 SGHTA, CDR2 FQGTGA. V shed 5 bases and J shed 5 bases, with 15 bases lying between them. The CDR3 here is CASSTGLGRTEAFF. DNA of the CDR3: TGTGCCAGCAGCACCGGACTCGGGCGGACTGAAGCTTTCTTT.

CDR3 nucleotides: TGTGCCAGCAGTTACGACCCAAGGGGAACTGAAGCTTTCTTT. It specifies CASSYDPRGTEAFF. J is TRBJ1-1 and V is TRBV6-5; possible D gene TRBD1, 5 bases. The CDR3 is 14 residues long. Germline assignment: CDR1 MNHEY and CDR2 SVGAGI. The V and J ends lost 2 bases and 5 bases respectively, with 12 bases between them.

The rearrangement links TRBV18 to TRBJ2-3, with a weak D call TRBD2 (6 bases). Germline CDR1 and CDR2: KGHSH and LQKENI. This CDR3 contains 16 residues. V was trimmed by 6 bases and J by 3 bases, leaving 19 bases between them. CDR3 coding DNA: TGTGCCAGCTCCCTTCGAACTCGCGGGGAGACAGATACGCAGTATTTT. It specifies CASSLRTRGETDTQYF.

The chain recombines TRBV4-2 with TRBJ1-6; 7 nucleotides line up with TRBD1. This CDR3 comprises 17 residues. Germline V lookup: CDR1 LGHNA, CDR2 YNFKEQ. The V segment lost 0 bases and the J segment 10 bases; nucleotides outside the gene matches: 12. CDR3: CASSQEPRTGPRSPLHF. The DNA for the CDR3 is TGTGCCAGCAGCCAAGAACCTAGGACAGGCCCTCGATCACCCCTCCACTTT.